The source of this TCR beta chain is a study of radiation and T cells in renal cell carcinoma. The CDR3 contains 15 residues. Trimming removed 8 bases from V and 4 bases from J, with 21 bases in between. CDR1 MDHEN and CDR2 SYDVKM come from the germline V gene. Notes on the study in general: In blood, top tumor clones expanded by 2 weeks, shrinking by 4.

Assay used: immunoSEQ multiplex PCR; TCRdb lists only in-frame clones, some missing. Of roughly 120,000 clones in the sample, approximately 78% were seen once. Time point described: blood 2 weeks post-SBRT. Treatment of the sample: 15 Gy SBRT to primary tumor, nephrectomy 4 weeks later. Clear cell pathology was present in this patient's renal cell carcinoma. This clone turned up a few times. What it binds is not known. The specimen was blood, collected from a patient whose treatment included radiotherapy and nephrectomy. The sequence came from a woman between 55 and 75 years old with renal cell carcinoma. The gene calls are TRBV28 and TRBJ2-7; tentatively, D is TRBD1 (6 bases). CDR3 coding DNA: TGTGCCAGCCTTTACATGGGGGCAGGAACTTACGAGCAGTACTTC. Protein sequence: CASLYMGAGTYEQYF.